These 27 T cell receptor beta chains were all obtained from the same sample, sequenced in a study of radiotherapy plus CTLA-4 blockade in lung cancer (dated by TCRdb to between 2018 and 2020). The method was the immunoSEQ multiplex PCR assay. This is the immuneACCESS table as TCRdb keeps it, with only in-frame sequences that have V and J called. A part of the clones is gone; compared with another copy, unresolved V genes explain less than half, and the rest is unexplained. Present in this sample are roughly 100,000 clones, more than 75% of which were seen just once. The ten most abundant clones make up under 2.5% of the sample. The sample consisted of peripheral blood, taken from a patient treated with radiotherapy plus ipilimumab. These receptors were obtained from a human donor with non-small cell lung cancer that progressed on radiotherapy plus ipilimumab. Some clones in this sample may be carry-over from other donors' samples.

The gene calls are TRBV2 and TRBJ2-7; weak D call: TRBD1 (5 bases). Trimming took 7 bases from V and 2 from J, leaving 12 bases between them. The CDR3 is 13 amino acids. Germline-derived CDR1 and CDR2 are SNHLY and FYNNEI. The CDR3 is CASTETVPYEQYF. In DNA form, the CDR3 reads TGTGCCAGCACCGAGACAGTTCCCTACGAGCAGTACTTC. Together with reference TRBV2 and TRBJ2-7, the CDR3 gives the full variable domain: EPEVTQTPSHQVTQMGQEVILRCVPISNHLYFYWYRQILGQKVEFLVSFYNNEISEKSEIFDDQFSVERPDGSNFTLKIRSTKLEDSAMYFCASTETVPYEQYFGPGTRLTVT.

The chain links TRBV6-5 to TRBJ1-2, with D perhaps TRBD1 (5 bases). V shed 2 bases and J shed 7 bases, with 11 bases lying between them. The CDR3 runs to 13 residues. Germline assignment: CDR1 MNHEY and CDR2 SVGAGI. The CDR3 DNA reads TGTGCCAGCAGTTACAAGGGACTCCTTGGCTACACCTTC. This codes for CASSYKGLLGYTF.

V and J are TRBV4-3 and TRBJ1-6; D not resolved. CDR3 length: 18 amino acids. V was pared by 0 bases and J by 1 base, with 13 bases between. Per the germline V gene, CDR1 is LGHNA and CDR2 is YSLEER. Here the CDR3 DNA reads TGCGCCAGCAGCCAAGATCGGGATAGCGAATCCTATAATTCACCCCTCCACTTT. This encodes CASSQDRDSESYNSPLHF.

The CDR3 is CASSFAGDARFGANVLTF. The CDR3 DNA sequence: TGTGCCAGCAGCTTCGCAGGGGACGCGCGCTTTGGGGCCAACGTCCTGACTTTC. J is TRBJ2-6 and V is TRBV7-2; a possible D gene is TRBD1 (6 bases). Between the trimmed V and J ends, which lost 3 bases and 3 bases, there was a span of 18 bases. The CDR3 sequence is 18 residues long. Germline V gene sequence: CDR1 SGHTA, CDR2 FQGNSA.

The chain couples TRBV7-3 to TRBJ2-1, with D perhaps TRBD2 (6 bases). The V end was cut by 5 bases, the J end by 2 bases, with 22 bases between. The CDR3 covers 18 residues. Germline CDR1 reads SGHTA; CDR2 reads FQGTGA. This CDR3 reads CASSQASIGGPTYNEQFF. The CDR3, as DNA: TGTGCCAGCAGCCAAGCGTCAATCGGGGGACCGACCTACAATGAGCAGTTCTTC. Supplemented by reference TRBV7-3 and TRBJ2-1, the full variable domain reads GAGVSQTPSNKVTEKGKYVELRCDPISGHTALYWYRQSLGQGPEFLIYFQGTGAADDSGLPNDRFFAVRPEGSVSTLKIQRTERGDSAVYLCASSQASIGGPTYNEQFFGPGTRLTVL.

This clone was detected only a few times. This chain uses TRBV5-1 with TRBJ1-1; TRBD1 matches 10 bases. Trimming at V came to 3 bases and at J to 8 bases, leaving 7 bases not matched to a gene. CDR3 length: 14 amino acids. Germline V gives CDR1 SGHRS, CDR2 YFSETQ. As DNA, the CDR3 is TGCGCCAGCAGCTGGGACAGGGGCCCGAGAGAAGCTTTCTTT. Encoded protein: CASSWDRGPREAFF. The full variable domain, completed using reference TRBV5-1 and TRBJ1-1, is KAGVTQTPRYLIKTRGQQVTLSCSPISGHRSVSWYQQTPGQGLQFLFEYFSETQRNKGNFPGRFSGRQFSNSRSEMNVSTLELGDSALYLCASSWDRGPREAFFGQGTRLTVV.

The V and J genes are TRBV7-6 and TRBJ1-3; D not resolved. The CDR3 is made up of 14 amino acids. V was trimmed by 1 base and J by 2 bases, leaving 6 bases between them. CDR1 and CDR2 (germline): SGHVS, FNYEAQ. CDR3 region: CASSLGQAGNTIYF. CDR3 in DNA: TGTGCCAGCAGCTTAGGCCAAGCTGGAAACACCATATATTTT.

The rearrangement uses TRBV2 and TRBJ1-5, with D possibly TRBD1 on 5 matching bases. This CDR3 contains 13 residues. Trimming cost V 3 bases and J 4 bases, with 7 bases left between them. Germline V CDR1 and CDR2: SNHLY, FYNNEI. For the CDR3, the DNA is TGTGCCAGCAGTGACAGGGAAAATCAGCCCCAGCATTTT. This encodes CASSDRENQPQHF.

The chain is built from TRBV7-2 and TRBJ2-2; TRBD2 agrees at 10 bases. The V segment lost 5 bases and the J segment 5 bases; nucleotides outside the gene matches: 11. Germline loops: CDR1 SGHTA, CDR2 FQGNSA. The CDR3 has 17 amino acids. CDR3 in DNA: TGTGCCAGCAGCGCCAGTCTAGCGGGGGCCGGGACCGGGGAGCTGTTTTTT. Amino acid sequence: CASSASLAGAGTGELFF.

The chain links TRBV15 to TRBJ2-5; the D call may be TRBD1 or TRBD2 (5 bases each). Germline CDR1 reads LNHNV; CDR2 reads YYDKDF (reference sequence). Trimming removed 1 base at V and 7 bases at J, with 13 bases between. The CDR3 sequence is 14 residues long. The CDR3: CATSRGTPGTTQYF. The CDR3, as DNA: TGTGCCACCAGCAGAGGGACGCCGGGGACGACCCAGTACTTC.

The rearrangement uses TRBV12-5 and TRBJ1-1, with D possibly being TRBD1 (5 bases). CDR1 and CDR2 (germline): LGHNT, FRNRAP. Trimming took 6 bases from V and 9 from J, leaving 11 bases between them. The CDR3 extends over 11 amino acids. Written as DNA, the CDR3 is TGTGCTAGTGGCCGCGACAGTAAAGCTTTCTTT. Translation gives CASGRDSKAFF.

This clone was recorded a few times. The chain carries TRBV9 and TRBJ1-3; D is unresolved. Trimming removed 3 bases from V and 0 bases from J, with 7 bases in between. The CDR3 sequence is 14 residues long. In germline, CDR1 is SGDLS, CDR2 YYNGEE. The CDR3 bases are TGTGCCAGCAGCGACCAGAGCTCTGGAAACACCATATATTTT. It specifies CASSDQSSGNTIYF. Variable domain in full (rest from reference TRBV9 and TRBJ1-3): DSGVTQTPKHLITATGQRVTLRCSPRSGDLSVYWYQQSLDQGLQFLIQYYNGEERAKGNILERFSAQQFPDLHSELNLSSLELGDSALYFCASSDQSSGNTIYFGEGSWLTVV.

The J gene is TRBJ1-1, the V gene TRBV19; D gene ambiguous. The V and J ends lost 5 bases and 0 bases respectively, with 13 bases between them. Germline V gene data show CDR1 as LNHDA and CDR2 as SQIVND (reference sequence). This CDR3 has 15 residues. In DNA, the CDR3 is TGTGCCAGTAGTCCTCGGGTGGGATTGAACACTGAAGCTTTCTTT. Translation: CASSPRVGLNTEAFF.

V usage is TRBV27 and J usage is TRBJ2-7; a weak D match, TRBD2 (5 bases). This CDR3 is built from 13 residues. Germline V gene sequence: CDR1 MNHEY, CDR2 SMNVEV (reference sequence). Trimming removed 8 bases from V and 4 bases from J, with 15 bases in between. The CDR3 region has the DNA TGTGCCAGCTCTAAGTCCCGGGATTACGAGCAGTACTTC. This encodes CASSKSRDYEQYF.

This clone showed up just once. The chain carries TRBV25-1 and TRBJ2-7; possibly TRBD1 or TRBD2 for D (5 bases each). Trimming removed 2 bases from V and 5 bases from J, with 22 bases in between. The CDR3 length is 17 residues. Germline CDR1 and CDR2: MGHDK and SYGVNS. The CDR3 DNA is TGTGCCAGCAGTGAACCCTATTCCGGGACGGTCCTTCACGAGCAGTACTTC. Amino acids: CASSEPYSGTVLHEQYF.

The genes are TRBV18 and TRBJ1-6; D is unclear. The CDR3 consists of 15 residues. CDR1 is KGHSH and CDR2 is LQKENI in the germline V gene. The V end lost 2 bases, the J end lost 2 bases, and 7 bases lay between the germline ends. The CDR3 nucleotides are TGTGCCAGCTCACCAAACCGGCCCTATAATTCACCCCTCCACTTT. It is translated as CASSPNRPYNSPLHF.

The rearrangement joins TRBV28 to TRBJ2-7, with D uncertain. The CDR3 runs to 13 residues. Germline V gene sequence: CDR1 MDHEN, CDR2 SYDVKM. V lost 4 bases, J lost 2 bases, and 9 bases lay in between. The CDR3 spells CASSYTNPYEQYF. CDR3 bases: TGTGCCAGCAGTTACACTAATCCCTACGAGCAGTACTTC.

The chain is built from TRBV2 and TRBJ2-3, with 8 bases matching TRBD1. This CDR3 spans 12 amino acids. V dropped 7 bases and J dropped 4; count of bases not matched to a gene: 1. CDR1 is SNHLY and CDR2 is FYNNEI in the germline V gene. CDR3 in DNA: TGTGCCAGCACAGGGGGCTCAGATACGCAGTATTTT. Its protein product is CASTGGSDTQYF.

The chain combines TRBV5-4 with TRBJ1-6, with 7 nucleotides matching TRBD1. The V gene end was trimmed by 4 bases and the J gene end by 9 bases; junction bases not matched to a gene: 19. The CDR3 consists of 18 residues. In germline, CDR1 is SGHNT, CDR2 YYREEE (reference sequence). This CDR3 reads CASSPTGGGGGKGSPLHF. For the CDR3, the DNA is TGTGCCAGCAGCCCCACTGGAGGTGGAGGGGGCAAAGGTTCACCCCTCCACTTT. The full variable domain, completed using reference TRBV5-4 and TRBJ1-6, is ETGVTQSPTHLIKTRGQQVTLRCSSQSGHNTVSWYQQALGQGPQFIFQYYREEENGRGNFPPRFSGLQFPNYSSELNVNALELDDSALYLCASSPTGGGGGKGSPLHFGNGTRLTVT.

The V gene is TRBV5-1, the J gene TRBJ2-1; D might be TRBD1 (7 bases). The CDR3 has 17 amino acids. With 2 bases removed from V and 0 bases from J, the gap between germline ends came to 15 bases. The germline V gene has CDR1 SGHRS and CDR2 YFSETQ. The CDR3 here is CASSFRAGQISYNEQFF. CDR3 DNA: TGCGCCAGCAGCTTCAGGGCGGGACAGATCTCCTACAATGAGCAGTTCTTC.

This sequence joins TRBV14 and TRBJ1-2, with D hard to call. The germline V gene has CDR1 SGHDN and CDR2 FVKESK. The CDR3 consists of 13 residues. V lost 1 base and J lost 3, with 6 bases in between. The CDR3 coding sequence is TGTGCCAGCAGCCAAGGAATCTACTATGGCTACACCTTC. Translation gives CASSQGIYYGYTF.

V and J are TRBV9 and TRBJ1-5; no clear D. Trimming cost V 0 bases and J 0 bases, with 7 bases left between them. Germline CDR1 SGDLS, CDR2 YYNGEE. CDR3 size: 15 residues. Written as DNA, the CDR3 is TGTGCCAGCAGCGTAGAACGGAATAGCAATCAGCCCCAGCATTTT. It codes for CASSVERNSNQPQHF.

CDR3 in DNA: TGTGCCAGCAGCTTACTCCCGGAACTCGGCTATGGCTACACCTTC. Translated: CASSLLPELGYGYTF. This sequence joins TRBV7-3 and TRBJ1-2; no clear D. Per the germline V gene, CDR1 is SGHTA and CDR2 is FQGTGA. CDR3 length equals 15 residues. Trimming left V 2 bases short and J 4 bases short, with 14 bases between.

The rearrangement links TRBV7-9 to TRBJ2-1; TRBD1 matches 7 bases. V dropped 2 bases and J dropped 2; count of bases not matched to a gene: 6. Germline V CDR1 and CDR2: SEHNR, FQNEAQ (reference sequence). The CDR3 covers 16 residues. The CDR3 nucleotides are TGTGCCAGCAGCTTACTTTACAGGGGAACCTACAATGAGCAGTTCTTC. Translated: CASSLLYRGTYNEQFF.

This rearrangement joins TRBV5-1 to TRBJ1-4, with D perhaps matching TRBD1 (6 bases). V was pared by 2 bases and J by 7 bases, with 12 bases between. CDR1 SGHRS and CDR2 YFSETQ come from the germline V gene. This CDR3 contains 14 residues. Here the CDR3 reads CASSFGQTGEKLFF. CDR3 DNA: TGCGCCAGCAGCTTCGGACAGACGGGTGAAAAACTGTTTTTT.

The chain has TRBV5-8 and TRBJ1-5, with 7 bases matching TRBD1. V lost 2 bases, J lost 0 bases, and 2 bases stayed unmatched. This CDR3 spans 15 amino acids. From germline, CDR1 is SGHTS and CDR2 YDEGEE. CDR3 coding DNA: TGTGCCAGCAGCTTAAACAGGGGTAGCAATCAGCCCCAGCATTTT. It translates to CASSLNRGSNQPQHF. Full variable domain (missing parts from reference TRBV5-8 and TRBJ1-5): EAGVTQSPTHLIKTRGQQATLRCSPISGHTSVYWYQQALGLGLQFLLWYDEGEERNRGNFPPRFSGRQFPNYSSELNVNALELEDSALYLCASSLNRGSNQPQHFGDGTRLSIL.

The chain combines TRBV18 with TRBJ1-1; weak D call: TRBD1 (5 bases). This CDR3 has 14 residues. Between the trimmed V and J ends, which lost 3 bases and 4 bases, there was a span of 12 bases. In germline, CDR1 is KGHSH, CDR2 LQKENI. CDR3 amino acids: CASSPDSFSTEAFF. The CDR3 DNA follows: TGTGCCAGCTCACCCGACAGTTTTAGCACTGAAGCTTTCTTT.